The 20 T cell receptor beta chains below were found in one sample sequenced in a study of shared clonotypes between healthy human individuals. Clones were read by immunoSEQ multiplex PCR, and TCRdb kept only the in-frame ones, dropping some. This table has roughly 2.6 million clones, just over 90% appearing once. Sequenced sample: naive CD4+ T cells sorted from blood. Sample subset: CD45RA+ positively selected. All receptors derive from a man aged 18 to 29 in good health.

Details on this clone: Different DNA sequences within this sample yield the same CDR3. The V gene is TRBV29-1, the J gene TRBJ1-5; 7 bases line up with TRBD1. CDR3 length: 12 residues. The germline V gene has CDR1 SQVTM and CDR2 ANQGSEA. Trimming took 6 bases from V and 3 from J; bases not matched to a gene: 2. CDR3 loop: CSVGQNNQPQHF. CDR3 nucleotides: TGCAGCGTGGGACAGAACAATCAGCCCCAGCATTTT. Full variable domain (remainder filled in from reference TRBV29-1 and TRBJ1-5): SAVISQKPSRDICQRGTSLTIQCQVDSQVTMMFWYRQQPGQSLTLIATANQGSEATYESGFVIDKFPISRPNLTFSTLTVSNMSPEDSSIYLCSVGQNNQPQHFGDGTRLSIL.

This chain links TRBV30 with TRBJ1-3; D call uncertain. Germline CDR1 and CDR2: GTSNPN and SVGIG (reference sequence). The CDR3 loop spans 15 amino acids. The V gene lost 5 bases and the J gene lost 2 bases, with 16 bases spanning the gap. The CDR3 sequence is CAWGLGERPGNTIYF. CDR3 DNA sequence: TGTGCCTGGGGCTTGGGTGAGAGACCTGGAAACACCATATATTTT.

This CDR3 is CASSAVLGKTDTQYF. The CDR3 DNA sequence: TGTGCCAGCAGCGCCGTCCTCGGAAAGACAGATACGCAGTATTTT. The chain uses TRBV11-2 and TRBJ2-3; D is unresolved. Looked up from germline, CDR1 is SGHAT and CDR2 is FQNNGV. The V gene lost 5 bases and the J gene lost 3 bases, with 15 bases spanning the gap. This CDR3 is built from 15 residues.

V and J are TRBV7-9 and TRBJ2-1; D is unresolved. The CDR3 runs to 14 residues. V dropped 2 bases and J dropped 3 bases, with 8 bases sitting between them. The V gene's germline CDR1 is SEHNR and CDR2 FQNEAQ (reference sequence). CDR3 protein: CASSLTAYYNEQFF. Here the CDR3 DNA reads TGTGCCAGCAGCTTAACAGCGTACTACAATGAGCAGTTCTTC.

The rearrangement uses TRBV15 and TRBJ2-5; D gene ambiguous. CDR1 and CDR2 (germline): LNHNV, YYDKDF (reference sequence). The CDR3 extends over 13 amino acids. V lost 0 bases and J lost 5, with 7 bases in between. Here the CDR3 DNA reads TGTGCCACCAGCAGAGACCCTTCTGAGACCCAGTACTTC. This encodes CATSRDPSETQYF.

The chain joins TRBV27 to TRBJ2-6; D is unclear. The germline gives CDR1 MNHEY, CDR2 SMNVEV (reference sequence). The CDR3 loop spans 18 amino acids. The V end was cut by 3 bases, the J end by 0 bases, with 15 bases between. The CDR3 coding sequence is TGTGCCAGCAGTTTTGCGTACTCCTTAAACTCTGGGGCCAACGTCCTGACTTTC. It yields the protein CASSFAYSLNSGANVLTF.

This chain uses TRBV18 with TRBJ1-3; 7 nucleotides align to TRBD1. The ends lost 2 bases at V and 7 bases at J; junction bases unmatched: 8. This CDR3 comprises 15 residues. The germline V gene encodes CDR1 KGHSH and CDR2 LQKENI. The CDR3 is CASSPTQGERNTIYF. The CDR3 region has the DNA TGTGCCAGCTCACCAACGCAGGGGGAAAGGAACACCATATATTTT.

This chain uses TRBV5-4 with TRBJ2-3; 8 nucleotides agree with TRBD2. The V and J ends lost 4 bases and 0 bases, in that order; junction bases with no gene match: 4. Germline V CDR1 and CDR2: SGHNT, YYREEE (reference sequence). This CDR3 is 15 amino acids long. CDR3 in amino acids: CASSREGASTDTQYF. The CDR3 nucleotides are TGTGCCAGCAGCCGGGAGGGAGCTAGCACAGATACGCAGTATTTT.

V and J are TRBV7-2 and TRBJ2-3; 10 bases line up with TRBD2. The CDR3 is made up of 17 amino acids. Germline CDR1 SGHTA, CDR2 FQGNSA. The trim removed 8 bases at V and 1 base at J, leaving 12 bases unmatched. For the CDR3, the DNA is TGTGCCAGCCGGAGGGCAGCGGGAGGGGGAGGCACAGATACGCAGTATTTT. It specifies CASRRAAGGGGTDTQYF.

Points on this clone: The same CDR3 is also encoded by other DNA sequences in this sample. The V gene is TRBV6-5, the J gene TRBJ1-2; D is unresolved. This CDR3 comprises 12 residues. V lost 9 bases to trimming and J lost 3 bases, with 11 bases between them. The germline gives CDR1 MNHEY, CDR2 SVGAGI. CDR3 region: CASLGRYYGYTF. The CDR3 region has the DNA TGTGCCAGTCTAGGACGGTACTATGGCTACACCTTC.

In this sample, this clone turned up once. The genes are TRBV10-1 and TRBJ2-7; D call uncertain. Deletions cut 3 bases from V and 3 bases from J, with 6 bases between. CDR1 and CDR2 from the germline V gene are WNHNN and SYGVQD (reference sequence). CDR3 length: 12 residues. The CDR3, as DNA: TGCGCCAGCAGTGAAAACAACTACGAGCAGTACTTC. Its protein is CASSENNYEQYF.

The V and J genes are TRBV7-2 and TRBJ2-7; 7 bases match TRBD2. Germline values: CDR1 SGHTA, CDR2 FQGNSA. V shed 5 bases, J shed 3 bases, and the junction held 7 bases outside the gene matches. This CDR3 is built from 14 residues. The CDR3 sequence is CASSPGLVVYEQYF. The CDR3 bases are TGTGCCAGCAGCCCAGGACTAGTGGTCTACGAGCAGTACTTC.

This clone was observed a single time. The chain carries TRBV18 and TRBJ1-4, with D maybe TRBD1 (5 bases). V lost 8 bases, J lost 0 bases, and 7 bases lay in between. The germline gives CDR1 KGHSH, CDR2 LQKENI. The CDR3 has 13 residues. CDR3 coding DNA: TGTGCCAGCCGGGGGGCAACTAATGAAAAACTGTTTTTT. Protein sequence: CASRGATNEKLFF.

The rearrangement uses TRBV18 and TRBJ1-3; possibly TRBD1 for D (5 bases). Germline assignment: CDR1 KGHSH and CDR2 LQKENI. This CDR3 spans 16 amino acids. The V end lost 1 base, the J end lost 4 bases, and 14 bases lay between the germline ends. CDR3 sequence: CASSPLTGPTGNTIYF. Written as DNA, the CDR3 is TGTGCCAGCTCACCACTGACGGGACCTACCGGAAACACCATATATTTT.

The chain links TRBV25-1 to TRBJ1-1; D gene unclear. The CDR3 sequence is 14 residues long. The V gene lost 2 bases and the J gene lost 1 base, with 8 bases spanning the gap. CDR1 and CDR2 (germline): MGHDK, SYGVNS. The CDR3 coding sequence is TGTGCCAGCAGTGAAAGCGTTTCGAACACTGAAGCTTTCTTT. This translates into CASSESVSNTEAFF.

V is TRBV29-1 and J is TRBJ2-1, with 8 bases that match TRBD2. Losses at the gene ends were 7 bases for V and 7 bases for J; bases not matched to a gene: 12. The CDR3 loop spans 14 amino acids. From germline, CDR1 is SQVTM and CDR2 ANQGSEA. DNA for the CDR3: TGCAGCGGAATGCGGGGGGCTGGACCAAATGAGCAGTTCTTC. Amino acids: CSGMRGAGPNEQFF.

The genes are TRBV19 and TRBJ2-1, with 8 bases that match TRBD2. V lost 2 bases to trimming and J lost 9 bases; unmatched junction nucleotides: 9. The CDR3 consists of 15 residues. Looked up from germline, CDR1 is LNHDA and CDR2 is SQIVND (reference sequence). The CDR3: CASSIQIAGRGEQFF. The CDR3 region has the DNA TGTGCCAGTAGTATACAGATAGCGGGACGGGGTGAGCAGTTCTTC.

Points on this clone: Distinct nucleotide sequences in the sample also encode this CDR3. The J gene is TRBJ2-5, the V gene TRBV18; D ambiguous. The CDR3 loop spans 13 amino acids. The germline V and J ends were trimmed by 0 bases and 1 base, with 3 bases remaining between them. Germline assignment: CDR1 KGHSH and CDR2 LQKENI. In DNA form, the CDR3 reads TGTGCCAGCTCACCACCTAGCCAAGAGACCCAGTACTTC. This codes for CASSPPSQETQYF.

Here the CDR3 reads CASSAKYEQYF. The CDR3 DNA follows: TGTGCCAGCAGCGCGAAGTACGAGCAGTACTTC. This chain joins TRBV2 and TRBJ2-7; D gene unclear. CDR3 size: 11 residues. Germline-derived CDR1 and CDR2 are SNHLY and FYNNEI. The germline V and J ends were trimmed by 6 bases and 4 bases, with 7 bases remaining between them. Full variable domain (missing parts from reference TRBV2 and TRBJ2-7): EPEVTQTPSHQVTQMGQEVILRCVPISNHLYFYWYRQILGQKVEFLVSFYNNEISEKSEIFDDQFSVERPDGSNFTLKIRSTKLEDSAMYFCASSAKYEQYFGPGTRLTVT.

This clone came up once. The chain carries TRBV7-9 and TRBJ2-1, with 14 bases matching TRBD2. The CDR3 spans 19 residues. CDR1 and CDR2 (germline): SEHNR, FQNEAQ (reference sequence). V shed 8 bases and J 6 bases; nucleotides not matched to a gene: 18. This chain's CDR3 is CASGSWGGTSGRLRNEQFF. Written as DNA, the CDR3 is TGTGCCAGCGGGTCGTGGGGGGGGACTAGCGGGAGACTCCGCAATGAGCAGTTCTTC. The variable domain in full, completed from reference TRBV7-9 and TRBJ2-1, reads DTGVSQNPRHKITKRGQNVTFRCDPISEHNRLYWYRQTLGQGPEFLTYFQNEAQLEKSRLLSDRFSAERPKGSFSTLEIQRTEQGDSAMYLCASGSWGGTSGRLRNEQFFGPGTRLTVL.